This T cell receptor beta chain stems from a study of monozygotic twins with inflammatory bowel disease. The CDR3 runs to 16 residues. Per germline, CDR1 MRHNA and CDR2 SNTAGT. Each TCR library consumed about 3,800 ng of total RNA. One entry per CDR3 protein, without DNA, is what TCRdb gives after re-calling the 5' RACE reads. This repertoire includes about 110,000 distinct CDR3 sequences. Notes on this clonotype: Its antigen remains unknown.

Whole-study results and caveats: The co-twins with IBD showed lower TCRbeta diversity (inverse Simpson) than their healthy siblings. No single strong signal or clonotype associated with IBD was supported.

This chain joins TRBV6-4 and TRBJ2-1; the TCRdb call, TRBD2, lacks DNA for checking. The TCR was taken from a human donor with ulcerative colitis or Crohn's disease, or a healthy co-twin of an affected twin (not recorded which). Sequencing was done on a sample of blood. CDR3 protein: CASSVSSGGGSNEQFF.